This TCR beta chain is from a study of shared clonotypes between healthy human individuals. The assay was run at deep level. Original analysis: ImmunoSEQ gave junction-only sequences without quality scores, so filtering differed. Using immunoSEQ multiplex PCR, the repertoire was profiled, and TCRdb retains in-frame clones only, with some absent. V, J and clone size reflect that table, while D and trimming were determined from the DNA. The repertoire consists of millions of clones, with 85% to 95% occurring once and the leading ten covering 0.1% to 0.15%. Germline trimming cut 0 bases from V and 2 bases from J; bases unmatched to any gene: 7. CDR3 length: 16 residues. The germline CDR1 and CDR2 sequences are SGHRS and YFSETQ. The study enrolled healthy HIV-negative adults without recent acute infections or vaccinations as donors.

The sequence came from a young man in good health. The sample taken for sequencing was naive CD4+ T cells sorted from blood. Subset defined: CD45RA+ positively selected. The rearrangement links TRBV5-1 to TRBJ2-5; 7 positions agree with TRBD1. The CDR3 DNA reads as TGCGCCAGCAGCTTGGAGTGGACAGGATCTCAAGAGACCCAGTACTTC. This codes for CASSLEWTGSQETQYF.